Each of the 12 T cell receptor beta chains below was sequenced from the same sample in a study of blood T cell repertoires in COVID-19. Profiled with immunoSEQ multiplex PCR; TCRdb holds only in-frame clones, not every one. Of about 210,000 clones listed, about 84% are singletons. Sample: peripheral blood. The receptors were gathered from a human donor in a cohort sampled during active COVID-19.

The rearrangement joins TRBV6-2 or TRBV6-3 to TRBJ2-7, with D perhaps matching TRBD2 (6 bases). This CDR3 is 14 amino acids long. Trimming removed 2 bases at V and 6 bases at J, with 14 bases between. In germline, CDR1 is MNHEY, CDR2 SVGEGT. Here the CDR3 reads CASSYRREGGEQYF. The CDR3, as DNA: TGTGCCAGCAGTTACCGGCGGGAAGGCGGCGAGCAGTACTTC.

The CDR3 loop is CASSPVSRDYSGTEAFF. CDR3 sequence (DNA): TGTGCCAGCTCACCAGTAAGCAGGGACTATTCGGGGACTGAAGCTTTCTTT. V usage is TRBV18 and J usage is TRBJ1-1; a possible D gene is TRBD1 (5 bases). The germline gives CDR1 KGHSH, CDR2 LQKENI. This CDR3 comprises 17 residues. With 2 bases removed from V and 5 bases from J, the gap between germline ends came to 21 bases.

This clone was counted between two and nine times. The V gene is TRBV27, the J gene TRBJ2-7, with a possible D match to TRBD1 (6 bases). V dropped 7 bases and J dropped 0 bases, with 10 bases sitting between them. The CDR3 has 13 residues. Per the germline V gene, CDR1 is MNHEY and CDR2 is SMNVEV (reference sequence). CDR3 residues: CASTGQNSYEQYF. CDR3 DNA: TGTGCCAGCACCGGACAGAACTCCTACGAGCAGTACTTC.

The CDR3 loop reads CASSWGTGQETQYF. DNA of the CDR3: TGCGCCAGCAGCTGGGGAACAGGGCAAGAGACCCAGTACTTC. The chain uses TRBV5-1 and TRBJ2-5, with D perhaps TRBD1 (6 bases). The CDR3 covers 14 residues. Trimming shortened V by 3 bases and J by 2 bases, and 11 bases separated the two germline ends. CDR1 and CDR2 from the germline V gene are SGHRS and YFSETQ.

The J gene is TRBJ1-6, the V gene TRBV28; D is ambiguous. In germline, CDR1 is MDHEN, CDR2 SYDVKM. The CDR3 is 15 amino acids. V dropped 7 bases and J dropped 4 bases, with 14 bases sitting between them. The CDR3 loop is CASNPSAVYNSPLHF. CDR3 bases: TGTGCCAGCAATCCCAGTGCTGTATATAATTCACCCCTCCACTTT.

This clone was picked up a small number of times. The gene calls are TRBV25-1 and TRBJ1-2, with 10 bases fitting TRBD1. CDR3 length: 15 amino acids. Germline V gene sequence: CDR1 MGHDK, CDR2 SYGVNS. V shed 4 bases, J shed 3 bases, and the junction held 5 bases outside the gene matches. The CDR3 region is CASSGSGTGDYGYTF. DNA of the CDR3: TGTGCCAGCAGTGGCTCCGGGACAGGGGACTATGGCTACACCTTC.

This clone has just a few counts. The CDR3 is CASRSTGPTEAFF. For the CDR3, the DNA is TGTGCCAGTAGGTCGACAGGCCCCACTGAAGCTTTCTTT. The chain employs TRBV19 and TRBJ1-1, with TRBD1 as a possible D gene (6 bases). The CDR3 is 13 amino acids. In germline, CDR1 is LNHDA, CDR2 SQIVND (reference sequence). V lost 6 bases and J 4 bases, leaving 12 bases between the germline ends.

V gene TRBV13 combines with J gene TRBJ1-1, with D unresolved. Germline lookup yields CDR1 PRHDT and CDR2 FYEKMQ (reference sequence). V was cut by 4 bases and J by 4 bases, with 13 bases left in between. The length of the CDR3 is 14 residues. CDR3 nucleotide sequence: TGTGCCAGCAGCTCAAGGGAGTGGGGCACTGAAGCTTTCTTT. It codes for CASSSREWGTEAFF.

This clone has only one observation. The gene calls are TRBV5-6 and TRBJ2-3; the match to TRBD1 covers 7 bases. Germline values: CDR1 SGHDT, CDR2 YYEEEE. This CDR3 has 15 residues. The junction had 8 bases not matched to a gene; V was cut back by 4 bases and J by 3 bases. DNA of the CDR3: TGTGCCAGCAGCGTGACAGGGCGTTCGACAGATACGCAGTATTTT. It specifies CASSVTGRSTDTQYF. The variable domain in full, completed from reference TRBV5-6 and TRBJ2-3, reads DAGVTQSPTHLIKTRGQQVTLRCSPKSGHDTVSWYQQALGQGPQFIFQYYEEEERQRGNFPDRFSGHQFPNYSSELNVNALLLGDSALYLCASSVTGRSTDTQYFGPGTRLTVL.

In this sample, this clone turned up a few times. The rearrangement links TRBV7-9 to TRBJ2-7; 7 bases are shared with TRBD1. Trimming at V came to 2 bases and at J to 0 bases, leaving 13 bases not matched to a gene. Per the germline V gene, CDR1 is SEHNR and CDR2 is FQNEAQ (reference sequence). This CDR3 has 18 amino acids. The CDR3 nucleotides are TGTGCCAGCAGCTTAAGCCGCATTACAGGGGTCCCCTCCTACGAGCAGTACTTC. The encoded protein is CASSLSRITGVPSYEQYF.

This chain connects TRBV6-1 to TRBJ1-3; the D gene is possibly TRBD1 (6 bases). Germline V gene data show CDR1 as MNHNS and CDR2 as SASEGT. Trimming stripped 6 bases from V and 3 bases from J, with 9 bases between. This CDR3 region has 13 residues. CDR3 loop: CASSRGGGNTIYF. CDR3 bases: TGTGCCAGCAGCAGGGGTGGTGGAAACACCATATATTTT.

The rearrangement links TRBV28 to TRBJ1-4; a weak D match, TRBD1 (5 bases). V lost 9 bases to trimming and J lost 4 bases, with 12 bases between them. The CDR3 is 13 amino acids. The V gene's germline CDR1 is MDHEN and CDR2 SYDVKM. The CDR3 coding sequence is TGTGCCAGTGTTAGGGGTTATAATGAAAAACTGTTTTTT. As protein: CASVRGYNEKLFF.